The 22 T cell receptor beta chains in this list originate from one sample, sequenced in a study of T-cell memory formation after mild COVID-19. TCRdb ran MiXCR on the 5' RACE reads and lists one entry per CDR3 protein. The top ten clones hold about 11% of a sample with more than 450,000 distinct CDR3 sequences, under 20% of them seen once. Specimen: PBMCs or a T cell subset sorted from them (not recorded which). These receptors all come from an adult woman who had mild COVID-19 (a few samples of this study predate the infection). Cell type and time point are not known.

This clonotype was seen only a few times. The chain recombines TRBV2 with TRBJ2-7; either TRBD1 or TRBD2 may supply D (5 bases each). CDR3 length: 13 amino acids. V was pared by 2 bases and J by 3 bases, with 8 bases between. Germline assignment: CDR1 SNHLY and CDR2 FYNNEI. The CDR3 loop is CASSETRGYEQYF. DNA for the CDR3: TGTGCCAGCAGTGAAACTAGGGGCTACGAGCAGTACTTC.

This clonotype was counted many times. This chain joins TRBV7-6 and TRBJ2-7; 9 bases map to TRBD1. Losses at the gene ends were 4 bases for V and 3 bases for J; bases not matched to a gene: 10. The CDR3 consists of 16 residues. Germline CDR1 is SGHVS and CDR2 is FNYEAQ. The CDR3 sequence: CASSSYRDRDHYEQYF. The CDR3, as DNA: TGTGCCAGCAGCTCCTACAGGGACAGGGACCACTACGAGCAGTACTTC.

The rearrangement uses TRBV13 and TRBJ2-7; weak D call: TRBD2 (5 bases). The germline V and J ends were trimmed by 5 bases and 2 bases, with 16 bases remaining between them. There are 15 residues in the CDR3. Per the germline V gene, CDR1 is PRHDT and CDR2 is FYEKMQ (reference sequence). Written as DNA, the CDR3 is TGTGCCAGCAGCGACCACGCCGAGGGAGCCTACGAGCAGTACTTC. This codes for CASSDHAEGAYEQYF. The whole variable domain, filled in from reference TRBV13 and TRBJ2-7, reads AAGVIQSPRHLIKEKRETATLKCYPIPRHDTVYWYQQGPGQDPQFLISFYEKMQSDKGSIPDRFSAQQFSDYHSELNMSSLELGDSALYFCASSDHAEGAYEQYFGPGTRLTVT.

This clonotype has more than one count but fewer than ten. The V and J genes are TRBV5-4 and TRBJ1-6, with 7 bases that match TRBD1. Germline CDR1 reads SGHNT; CDR2 reads YYREEE (reference sequence). The ends lost 4 bases at V and 5 bases at J; junction bases unmatched: 3. The CDR3 has 14 residues. CDR3 sequence reads: CASSVQGNNSPLHF. CDR3 sequence (DNA): TGTGCCAGCAGCGTACAGGGGAATAATTCACCCCTCCACTTT.

V is TRBV7-2 and J is TRBJ2-1; no firm D call. Between the trimmed V and J ends, which lost 8 bases and 7 bases, there was a span of 15 bases. This CDR3 comprises 13 residues. Looked up from germline, CDR1 is SGHTA and CDR2 is FQGNSA. This CDR3 reads CASFGRRSNEQFF. The CDR3, as DNA: TGTGCCAGCTTTGGTCGACGATCAAATGAGCAGTTCTTC. The variable domain in full, with the rest retrieved from reference TRBV7-2 and TRBJ2-1, is GAGVSQSPSNKVTEKGKDVELRCDPISGHTALYWYRQSLGQGLEFLIYFQGNSAPDKSGLPSDRFSAERTGGSVSTLTIQRTQQEDSAVYLCASFGRRSNEQFFGPGTRLTVL.

This clonotype turned up a few times. The genes are TRBV11-2 and TRBJ1-6, with D hard to call. CDR3 length: 12 residues. Germline loops: CDR1 SGHAT, CDR2 FQNNGV. Trimming removed 5 bases from V and 12 bases from J, with 11 bases in between. CDR3 DNA sequence: TGTGCCAGCAGCCGAGAGAAGTTACCCCTCCACTTT. Residues: CASSREKLPLHF.

This clonotype was seen only a few times. The chain couples TRBV7-2 to TRBJ1-2; D uncertain. The CDR3 contains 13 residues. Germline V gives CDR1 SGHTA, CDR2 FQGNSA. Trimming cost V 1 base and J 4 bases, with 7 bases left between them. The CDR3 region is CASSLGLGYGYTF. CDR3 in DNA: TGTGCCAGCAGCTTAGGGTTGGGCTATGGCTACACCTTC.

This clonotype was picked up a small number of times. The DNA for the CDR3 is TGTGCCAGCTCACCACCGGATGGGGGAACCTACAATGAGCAGTTCTTC. Translating it yields CASSPPDGGTYNEQFF. The chain joins TRBV18 to TRBJ2-1, with D perhaps given as TRBD1 or TRBD2 (5 bases each). The CDR3 has 16 amino acids. V shed 0 bases and J shed 2 bases, with 11 bases lying between them. Looked up from germline, CDR1 is KGHSH and CDR2 is LQKENI.

This clonotype was counted a few times. The gene calls are TRBV3-1 and TRBJ1-1; no firm D call. CDR3 length: 14 amino acids. V was clipped by 1 base and J by 3 bases, with 9 bases between them. CDR1 is LGHDT, CDR2 YNNKEL, per germline (reference sequence). The CDR3 spells CASSQGGADTEAFF. CDR3 coding DNA: TGTGCCAGCAGCCAAGGGGGTGCGGACACTGAAGCTTTCTTT.

The chain recombines TRBV13 with TRBJ2-6; D not resolved. Trimming removed 4 bases at V and 2 bases at J, with 18 bases between. This CDR3 is 18 amino acids long. Germline V gene lookup returns CDR1 PRHDT and CDR2 FYEKMQ (reference sequence). CDR3 region: CASSSLPDNGAGANVLTF. The CDR3 DNA reads TGTGCCAGCAGCTCCTTACCTGACAATGGGGCTGGGGCCAACGTCCTGACTTTC.

This clonotype was seen at least ten times. At one of its ends the junction is not consistent with the germline gene, which may arise from a read error. The chain employs TRBV4-1 and TRBJ1-1; D is unresolved. The CDR3 consists of 13 residues. Germline V lookup: CDR1 MGHRA, CDR2 YSYEKL. CDR3 sequence: CASSPHMNTEAFF. As DNA, the CDR3 is TGTGCCAGCAGCCCCCACATGAACACTGAAGCTTTCTTT.

This clonotype occurred once. The CDR3 DNA is TGTGCCAGCAGTCCACGGGAGGAGGAAAAACTGTTTTTT. Its translation: CASSPREEEKLFF. The J gene is TRBJ1-4, the V gene TRBV7-9; the D is unclear. Trimming left V 6 bases short and J 8 bases short, with 13 bases between. Per the germline V gene, CDR1 is SEHNR and CDR2 is FQNEAQ (reference sequence). The CDR3 length is 13 residues.

This clonotype showed up just a few times. The chain couples TRBV12-3 or TRBV12-4 to TRBJ2-7; perhaps D is TRBD1 or TRBD2 (6 bases each). The V end was cut by 7 bases, the J end by 1 base, with 14 bases between. CDR3 length: 14 amino acids. The CDR3 loop is CASNPRGPSYEQYF. CDR3 DNA sequence: TGTGCCAGCAACCCCCGGGGGCCATCCTACGAGCAGTACTTC.

This clonotype was counted a few times. The V call is TRBV11-2, the J call TRBJ1-1; tentatively, D is TRBD1 (6 bases). The CDR3 has 13 residues. Between the trimmed V and J ends, which lost 4 bases and 6 bases, there was a span of 12 bases. The V gene's germline CDR1 is SGHAT and CDR2 FQNNGV. The CDR3 region has the DNA TGTGCCAGCAGCTCAACAGGGATCCCTGAAGCTTTCTTT. This translates into CASSSTGIPEAFF.

The chain has TRBV11-2 and TRBJ2-7; D gene unclear. CDR1 and CDR2 from the germline V gene are SGHAT and FQNNGV. The CDR3 loop spans 13 amino acids. The V end lost 5 bases, the J end lost 6 bases, and 14 bases lay between the germline ends. In DNA, the CDR3 is TGTGCCAGCAGCCCTCCACAAGTGCGCGAGCAGTACTTC. This sequence encodes CASSPPQVREQYF.

This clonotype was counted a few times. The V and J genes are TRBV7-9 and TRBJ2-1; weak D call: TRBD1 (6 bases). Between the trimmed V and J ends, which lost 5 bases and 0 bases, there was a span of 11 bases. The CDR3 runs 15 residues. Germline V CDR1 and CDR2: SEHNR, FQNEAQ (reference sequence). The CDR3 spells CASSLQGHSYNEQFF. The CDR3 DNA is TGTGCCAGCAGCCTACAGGGACACTCCTACAATGAGCAGTTCTTC.

Only a few counts were recorded for this clonotype. In DNA form, the CDR3 reads TGTGCTAGTGGTTCCGACTATGGCTACACCTTC. It yields the protein CASGSDYGYTF. V gene TRBV12-5 combines with J gene TRBJ1-2; no definite D call. The CDR3 covers 11 residues. V was cut by 4 bases and J by 3 bases, with 3 bases left in between. Germline lookup yields CDR1 LGHNT and CDR2 FRNRAP.

J is TRBJ1-1 and V is TRBV29-1, with no clear D. Germline V gene data show CDR1 as SQVTM and CDR2 as ANQGSEA. V was clipped by 4 bases and J by 7 bases, with 10 bases between them. CDR3 length equals 11 residues. The CDR3 DNA reads TGCAGCGTTGTTTTGTCTCGTGAAGCTTTCTTT. It yields the protein CSVVLSREAFF.

The chain combines TRBV11-2 with TRBJ2-5; perhaps TRBD2 as D (5 bases). Germline loops: CDR1 SGHAT, CDR2 FQNNGV. The CDR3 totals 12 residues. The V and J ends lost 5 bases and 7 bases respectively, with 11 bases between them. The CDR3 region is CASSDEGGTQYF. The CDR3 bases are TGTGCCAGCAGCGATGAGGGTGGGACCCAGTACTTC.

This chain joins TRBV18 and TRBJ2-2; D call uncertain. Trimming pared 5 bases from V and 3 bases from J, leaving 10 bases between. Germline CDR1 reads KGHSH; CDR2 reads LQKENI. The CDR3 length is 14 residues. CDR3 coding DNA: TGTGCCAGCTCATCAGACTCAGACACCGGGGAGCTGTTTTTT. Amino acid sequence: CASSSDSDTGELFF.

This clonotype was counted between two and nine times. V gene TRBV15 combines with J gene TRBJ2-7; D may be TRBD1 or TRBD2 (6 bases each). In germline, CDR1 is LNHNV, CDR2 YYDKDF (reference sequence). The CDR3 covers 15 residues. V dropped 1 base and J dropped 1 base, with 11 bases sitting between them. In DNA form, the CDR3 reads TGTGCCACCAGCAGAGGGGGGGCCGGATCCTACGAGCAGTACTTC. The encoded protein is CATSRGGAGSYEQYF.

This clonotype was counted only a few times. The V call is TRBV29-1, the J call TRBJ2-3, with TRBD1 identical over 9 bases. V dropped 4 bases and J dropped 3; count of bases not matched to a gene: 2. The CDR3 contains 13 residues. Germline-derived CDR1 and CDR2 are SQVTM and ANQGSEA. The CDR3 spells CSVVGQGTDTQYF. The DNA for the CDR3 is TGCAGCGTTGTAGGACAGGGGACAGATACGCAGTATTTT.